This T cell receptor (beta chain) was recovered during a study of radiotherapy plus CTLA-4 blockade in lung cancer. Findings and caveats of the study: Early shifts in blood T cell clones, with interferon-beta, reportedly predicted response best. TCR clones of tumor origin grew in blood after radiotherapy plus ipilimumab.

Patients with chemo-refractory metastatic non-small-cell lung cancer received focal radiation plus CTLA-4 blockade with ipilimumab. With regard to this clone: Antigen specificity is unknown.

Assay: immunoSEQ multiplex PCR; the TCRdb copy retains only in-frame clones and omits some. This table has 100,000 or so clones, around four fifths appearing once. The CDR3 is made up of 16 amino acids. The ends lost 2 bases at V and 4 bases at J; junction bases unmatched: 5. Germline V gene sequence: CDR1 LNHNV, CDR2 YYDKDF (reference sequence). Sample: peripheral blood, taken from a patient treated with radiotherapy plus ipilimumab. The receptor comes from a human donor with non-small cell lung cancer that progressed on radiotherapy plus ipilimumab. The chain recombines TRBV15 with TRBJ1-4; 9 bases are a match to TRBD1. CDR3 sequence reads: CATSRPGQGSNEKLFF. The CDR3 nucleotides are TGTGCCACCAGCAGACCAGGACAGGGGAGTAATGAAAAACTGTTTTTT.